The next 30 T cell receptor beta chains were all read from a single sample in a study of cytomegalovirus exposure and HLA in healthy donors. Primers for the PCR totalled 60 Vbeta and 13 Jbeta. TCRdb keeps only in-frame clones here, not all; method: immunoSEQ multiplex PCR. The table records over 100,000 clones, nearly 70% of them present only once. The sequenced sample was PBMCs. All receptors come from a woman in her 70s in good health and CMV-seropositive.

This clone has more than one count but fewer than ten. The rearrangement links TRBV11-2 to TRBJ2-2; TRBD2 matches 8 bases. CDR1 is SGHAT and CDR2 is FQNNGV in the germline V gene. The CDR3 has 14 amino acids. J lost 5 bases, V lost 6 bases, and 5 bases had no gene match. CDR3 in DNA: TGTGCCAGCAGGCCGGGACTAGAGACCGGGGAGCTGTTTTTT. Encoded protein: CASRPGLETGELFF.

V gene TRBV27 combines with J gene TRBJ1-2; the match to TRBD1 covers 7 bases. Germline loops: CDR1 MNHEY, CDR2 SMNVEV (reference sequence). The V gene end was trimmed by 6 bases and the J gene end by 1 base; junction bases not matched to a gene: 8. The CDR3 is made up of 15 amino acids. CDR3 in DNA: TGTGCCAGCAGGGATACAGGGGCGTTTAACTATGGCTACACCTTC. Its protein is CASRDTGAFNYGYTF.

The chain combines TRBV19 with TRBJ2-5; a weak D match, TRBD1 (5 bases). The germline V and J ends were trimmed by 5 bases and 4 bases, with 17 bases remaining between them. In germline, CDR1 is LNHDA, CDR2 SQIVND (reference sequence). The CDR3 has 15 amino acids. The CDR3 nucleotides read TGTGCCAGTAGTCTCAGGGTTCGTTCGGGAGAGACCCAGTACTTC. Residues: CASSLRVRSGETQYF.

The V call is TRBV19, the J call TRBJ1-1; possibly TRBD1 for D (5 bases). Per the germline V gene, CDR1 is LNHDA and CDR2 is SQIVND (reference sequence). V was clipped by 6 bases and J by 1 base, with 12 bases between them. This CDR3 has 14 amino acids. This CDR3 reads CASRDSDWNTEAFF. CDR3 DNA sequence: TGTGCCAGTAGAGACAGTGATTGGAACACTGAAGCTTTCTTT.

J is TRBJ1-2 and V is TRBV7-9, with TRBD1 identical over 12 bases. Germline V gives CDR1 SEHNR, CDR2 FQNEAQ (reference sequence). CDR3 length: 15 amino acids. V was clipped by 4 bases and J by 6 bases; unmatched bases: 6. The CDR3: CASSSAGTGGHGYTF. The CDR3, as DNA: TGTGCCAGCAGCTCTGCCGGGACAGGGGGCCATGGCTACACCTTC.

This chain connects TRBV25-1 to TRBJ2-2, with 9 bases identical to TRBD2. Germline assignment: CDR1 MGHDK and CDR2 SYGVNS. The CDR3 has 18 amino acids. The V and J ends lost 7 bases and 5 bases, in that order; junction bases with no gene match: 17. Here the CDR3 reads CASTAGVAGGAFTGELFF. CDR3 coding DNA: TGTGCCAGCACTGCAGGAGTGGCGGGGGGGGCCTTTACCGGGGAGCTGTTTTTT.

The chain is built from TRBV29-1 and TRBJ2-2; D call uncertain. Germline CDR1 SQVTM, CDR2 ANQGSEA. The CDR3 covers 14 residues. The germline V and J ends were trimmed by 5 bases and 5 bases, with 15 bases remaining between them. CDR3 protein: CSVRMTERTGELFF. CDR3 DNA sequence: TGCAGCGTTCGTATGACGGAGAGGACCGGGGAGCTGTTTTTT.

The CDR3 region is CASSEGNLNYGYTF. The CDR3 nucleotides read TGTGCCAGCAGTGAAGGCAACCTAAACTATGGCTACACCTTC. The chain carries TRBV6-1 and TRBJ1-2, with unresolved D. Germline V lookup: CDR1 MNHNS, CDR2 SASEGT. The length of the CDR3 is 14 residues. Deletions cut 1 base from V and 2 bases from J, with 8 bases between.

The gene calls are TRBV5-1 and TRBJ1-4; 7 bases map to TRBD1. V shed 0 bases and J 8 bases; nucleotides not matched to a gene: 16. This CDR3 has 18 residues. The germline CDR1 and CDR2 sequences are SGHRS and YFSETQ. The CDR3 loop reads CASSLGTGASPSREKLFF. The CDR3 nucleotides are TGCGCCAGCAGCTTGGGTACAGGGGCTTCTCCTTCAAGGGAAAAACTGTTTTTT. Supplemented by reference TRBV5-1 and TRBJ1-4, the full variable domain reads KAGVTQTPRYLIKTRGQQVTLSCSPISGHRSVSWYQQTPGQGLQFLFEYFSETQRNKGNFPGRFSGRQFSNSRSEMNVSTLELGDSALYLCASSLGTGASPSREKLFFGSGTQLSVL.

The J gene is TRBJ1-5, the V gene TRBV18, with D hard to call. Germline lookup yields CDR1 KGHSH and CDR2 LQKENI. V was clipped by 6 bases and J by 1 base, with 13 bases between them. This CDR3 has 15 amino acids. CDR3 DNA: TGTGCCAGCTCCCCTAAAGAGAGGAGCAATCAGCCCCAGCATTTT. It translates to CASSPKERSNQPQHF.

The chain links TRBV6-1 to TRBJ1-5, with D possibly TRBD1 on 6 matching bases. Deletions cut 7 bases from V and 7 bases from J, with 14 bases between. Germline CDR1 MNHNS, CDR2 SASEGT. The CDR3 covers 13 residues. The CDR3 reads CASKEGGTQPQHF. Here the CDR3 DNA reads TGTGCCAGCAAAGAGGGGGGGACCCAGCCCCAGCATTTT.

The chain links TRBV16 to TRBJ2-5, with D possibly matching TRBD2 (6 bases). The CDR3 length is 17 residues. Trimming cost V 4 bases and J 1 base, with 19 bases left between them. The germline CDR1 and CDR2 sequences are KGHSY and FQNENV. The CDR3 region is CASSPMGGTAVQETQYF. For the CDR3, the DNA is TGTGCCAGCAGCCCCATGGGCGGGACGGCGGTCCAAGAGACCCAGTACTTC.

This chain uses TRBV5-6 with TRBJ1-2; D is unresolved. The CDR3 is 14 amino acids. The germline gives CDR1 SGHDT, CDR2 YYEEEE. Trimming took off 9 bases at V and 0 bases at J, with 15 bases between the two ends. DNA of the CDR3: TGTGCCACCTCAAGAGATGTAACTAACTATGGCTACACCTTC. It specifies CATSRDVTNYGYTF.

This clone was counted a single time. The chain is built from TRBV18 and TRBJ1-1; D is unresolved. Trimming removed 2 bases at V and 7 bases at J, with 11 bases between. The germline V gene encodes CDR1 KGHSH and CDR2 LQKENI. This CDR3 has 13 residues. The DNA for the CDR3 is TGTGCCAGCTCACCAGAGGCGACCCTTGAAGCTTTCTTT. Translating gives CASSPEATLEAFF.

The chain joins TRBV5-4 to TRBJ2-3; 9 bases align to TRBD2. CDR3 size: 14 residues. The germline V gene has CDR1 SGHNT and CDR2 YYREEE (reference sequence). V lost 4 bases to trimming and J lost 8 bases; unmatched junction nucleotides: 8. The CDR3 here is CASSMTSGKVTQYF. In nucleotides, the CDR3 is TGTGCCAGCAGCATGACTAGCGGTAAAGTTACGCAGTATTTT. Combining the CDR3 with reference TRBV5-4 and TRBJ2-3 gives the whole variable domain ETGVTQSPTHLIKTRGQQVTLRCSSQSGHNTVSWYQQALGQGPQFIFQYYREEENGRGNFPPRFSGLQFPNYSSELNVNALELDDSALYLCASSMTSGKVTQYFGPGTRLTVL.

This clone was seen just once. The rearrangement links TRBV18 to TRBJ2-1, with TRBD2 matching over 14 bases. This CDR3 region has 17 residues. In germline, CDR1 is KGHSH, CDR2 LQKENI. Trimming took 2 bases from V and 9 from J; bases not matched to a gene: 9. The CDR3 DNA reads TGTGCCAGCTCACCATCTGGACTAGCGGGGGGACAAATTGAGCAGTTCTTC. It yields the protein CASSPSGLAGGQIEQFF.

This rearrangement joins TRBV5-1 to TRBJ2-2; 15 bases line up with TRBD2. The length of the CDR3 is 18 residues. Per germline, CDR1 SGHRS and CDR2 YFSETQ. The V and J ends lost 4 bases and 6 bases, in that order; junction bases with no gene match: 10. The CDR3 loop is CASSTGTSGGPVPGELFF. CDR3 sequence (DNA): TGCGCCAGCAGCACCGGGACTAGCGGGGGGCCAGTCCCCGGGGAGCTGTTTTTT.

The chain recombines TRBV6-1 with TRBJ1-2, with no clear D. Per the germline V gene, CDR1 is MNHNS and CDR2 is SASEGT. The CDR3 has 14 residues. V lost 7 bases and J lost 10, with 22 bases in between. The CDR3 loop reads CASTMRLLVMSYTF. The CDR3 DNA sequence: TGTGCCAGCACCATGAGACTCCTTGTAATGTCCTACACCTTC.

This chain joins TRBV1 and TRBJ1-1. TRBV1 has pseudogene status. This CDR3 is built from 17 residues. Here the CDR3 DNA reads TGCACCAGCAGCCCTCGTCATAATATACTACGGCACACTGAAGCTTTCTTT. As protein: CTSSPRHNILRHTEAFF.

This chain connects TRBV19 to TRBJ1-2, with 7 bases fitting TRBD1. Germline-derived CDR1 and CDR2 are LNHDA and SQIVND (reference sequence). This CDR3 is 14 amino acids long. Trimming cost V 5 bases and J 4 bases; bases outside gene matches: 7. The CDR3 sequence: CASSVPGTVYGYTF. CDR3 nucleotide sequence: TGTGCCAGTAGTGTCCCCGGGACAGTCTATGGCTACACCTTC.

This clone was recorded once. The CDR3: CAWTPLRTGLTYGYTF. CDR3 nucleotides: TGTGCCTGGACTCCTCTCCGGACAGGCCTAACCTATGGCTACACCTTC. V usage is TRBV30 and J usage is TRBJ1-2; 7 positions match TRBD1. The CDR3 loop spans 16 amino acids. The junction had 15 bases not matched to a gene; V was cut back by 4 bases and J by 4 bases. The germline gives CDR1 GTSNPN, CDR2 SVGIG (reference sequence).

The chain couples TRBV29-1 to TRBJ2-5; 9 nucleotides align to TRBD1. V dropped 4 bases and J dropped 4; count of bases not matched to a gene: 10. The CDR3 is 15 amino acids. From germline, CDR1 is SQVTM and CDR2 ANQGSEA. CDR3 sequence reads: CSVVTLQGAGETQYF. The CDR3 nucleotides are TGCAGCGTTGTTACCCTACAGGGGGCGGGAGAGACCCAGTACTTC. Based on the CDR3 plus reference TRBV29-1 and TRBJ2-5, the full variable domain is SAVISQKPSRDICQRGTSLTIQCQVDSQVTMMFWYRQQPGQSLTLIATANQGSEATYESGFVIDKFPISRPNLTFSTLTVSNMSPEDSSIYLCSVVTLQGAGETQYFGPGTRLLVL.

This clone was seen only once. V gene TRBV19 combines with J gene TRBJ2-1; 13 nucleotides line up with TRBD2. The germline gives CDR1 LNHDA, CDR2 SQIVND (reference sequence). This CDR3 contains 16 residues. Germline trimming cut 6 bases from V and 7 bases from J; bases unmatched to any gene: 9. This CDR3 reads CASRTLGTSGVNEQFF. The CDR3 DNA reads as TGTGCCAGTAGGACTCTCGGGACTAGCGGGGTGAATGAGCAGTTCTTC.

The rearrangement links TRBV6-5 to TRBJ1-2; 9 nucleotides match TRBD1. The V segment lost 2 bases and the J segment 8 bases; nucleotides outside the gene matches: 6. CDR1 and CDR2 from the germline V gene are MNHEY and SVGAGI. The CDR3 covers 14 residues. The CDR3 DNA reads as TGTGCCAGCAGTTACGCAACAGGGGGCAGAGGCTACACCTTC. It translates to CASSYATGGRGYTF.

V gene TRBV30 combines with J gene TRBJ1-2; D is unresolved. The CDR3 is made up of 14 amino acids. Trimming shortened V by 0 bases and J by 11 bases, and 19 bases separated the two germline ends. Germline-derived CDR1 and CDR2 are GTSNPN and SVGIG (reference sequence). The CDR3 region has the DNA TGTGCCTGGAGTGTATACATCTCCCAGTCCAGATACACCTTC. It codes for CAWSVYISQSRYTF.

This clone was detected a few times. The chain combines TRBV7-2 with TRBJ2-5; 12 nucleotides line up with TRBD2. The CDR3 contains 15 residues. Per germline, CDR1 SGHTA and CDR2 FQGNSA. V was clipped by 2 bases and J by 5 bases; unmatched bases: 3. The CDR3 bases are TGTGCCAGCAGCTTAACTAGCGGGGGGCGGGAGACCCAGTACTTC. Amino acid sequence: CASSLTSGGRETQYF.

This clone appeared once. The chain has TRBV19 and TRBJ1-3; maybe TRBD1 (5 bases). Germline lookup yields CDR1 LNHDA and CDR2 SQIVND (reference sequence). Trimming removed 5 bases at V and 8 bases at J, with 7 bases between. This CDR3 has 11 residues. The CDR3 DNA follows: TGTGCCAGTAGTTCCAGGGACACCATATATTTT. Amino acids: CASSSRDTIYF.

This clone was observed a few times. The chain recombines TRBV10-3 with TRBJ1-1, with 8 bases matching TRBD1. The CDR3 consists of 15 residues. V was pared by 0 bases and J by 1 base, with 1 base of the junction left unmatched. The germline V gene has CDR1 ENHRY and CDR2 SYGVKD. In nucleotides, the CDR3 is TGTGCCATCAGTGAGTCGGGACAGGCGAACACTGAAGCTTTCTTT. Translation: CAISESGQANTEAFF.

The chain combines TRBV28 with TRBJ1-2; D gene uncertain. Trimming pared 6 bases from V and 5 bases from J, leaving 10 bases between. CDR1 and CDR2 (germline): MDHEN, SYDVKM. CDR3 length: 12 amino acids. For the CDR3, the DNA is TGTGCCAGCAGCTCCGAGGAGTATGGCTACACCTTC. Its translation is CASSSEEYGYTF.

The V gene is TRBV7-8, the J gene TRBJ2-5; 7 bases align to TRBD2. The CDR3 consists of 17 residues. Germline-derived CDR1 and CDR2 are SGHVS and FQNEAQ. Losses at the gene ends were 2 bases for V and 1 base for J; bases not matched to a gene: 10. The CDR3 bases are TGTGCCAGCAGCTTAAGGGCTAGCGGTACCATCCAAGAGACCCAGTACTTC. It codes for CASSLRASGTIQETQYF.